This entry lists 23 T cell receptor beta chains sequenced from one sample in a study of blood T cell repertoires in COVID-19. Here immunoSEQ multiplex PCR was the method, and the copy in TCRdb shows in-frame clones only, minus some. The table shows 170,000 or so clones, with around 84% occurring only once. The specimen was peripheral blood. The receptors were gathered from a man aged 60 to 69 with COVID-19, enrolled during active disease.

This chain joins TRBV27 and TRBJ1-4; 9 nucleotides agree with TRBD1. V shed 4 bases and J 5 bases; nucleotides not matched to a gene: 5. The CDR3 covers 15 residues. Germline V gives CDR1 MNHEY, CDR2 SMNVEV (reference sequence). The chain's CDR3 is CASSSLGTGNEKLFF. The CDR3 coding sequence is TGTGCCAGCAGTTCTCTCGGGACAGGGAATGAAAAACTGTTTTTT.

This rearrangement joins TRBV7-3 to TRBJ2-7; TRBD2 matches 10 bases. The V gene's germline CDR1 is SGHTA and CDR2 FQGTGA. This CDR3 comprises 15 residues. Unmatched junction bases numbered 4, after V lost 0 bases and J lost 5 bases. CDR3 region: CASSLTGLAGDEQYF. CDR3 bases: TGTGCCAGCAGCTTAACGGGGCTAGCGGGAGACGAGCAGTACTTC.

The chain's CDR3 is CASGFRGLKAFF. In DNA, the CDR3 is TGTGCTAGTGGTTTTAGGGGGCTGAAAGCTTTCTTT. The chain is built from TRBV12-5 and TRBJ1-1; 7 bases align to TRBD1. The CDR3 spans 12 residues. Germline-derived CDR1 and CDR2 are LGHNT and FRNRAP. Trimming at V came to 3 bases and at J to 9 bases, leaving 4 bases not matched to a gene. Full variable domain (outside the CDR3, taken from reference TRBV12-5 and TRBJ1-1): DARVTQTPRHKVTEMGQEVTMRCQPILGHNTVFWYRQTMMQGLELLAYFRNRAPLDDSGMPKDRFSAEMPDATLATLKIQPSEPRDSAVYFCASGFRGLKAFFGQGTRLTVV.

The gene calls are TRBV30 and TRBJ1-4; possibly TRBD1 for D (6 bases). CDR3 length equals 15 residues. Germline CDR1 and CDR2: GTSNPN and SVGIG (reference sequence). V shed 0 bases and J shed 4 bases, with 12 bases lying between them. The CDR3: CAWSVGTLINEKLFF. The CDR3 DNA reads as TGTGCCTGGAGTGTAGGGACATTGATTAATGAAAAACTGTTTTTT.

This chain uses TRBV7-3 with TRBJ2-1; 13 nucleotides agree with TRBD2. The CDR3 extends over 16 amino acids. Germline V gene data show CDR1 as SGHTA and CDR2 as FQGTGA. V lost 5 bases and J lost 3; bases outside the gene matches: 4. The CDR3 DNA follows: TGTGCCAGCAGCATGGGACTAGCGGGACTCTACAATGAGCAGTTCTTC. Protein sequence: CASSMGLAGLYNEQFF.

The rearrangement uses TRBV12-3 or TRBV12-4 and TRBJ2-1; 10 nucleotides align to TRBD2. The CDR3 runs to 13 residues. V dropped 10 bases and J dropped 6; count of bases not matched to a gene: 6. The CDR3 nucleotides are TGTGCCATAAAAGCGGGAGGGCTCAATGAGCAGTTCTTC. This gives the protein CAIKAGGLNEQFF.

The chain is built from TRBV27 and TRBJ2-5; TRBD2 aligns across 9 bases. J gave up 2 bases and V 6 bases, and 7 bases lay outside the gene matches. CDR1 and CDR2 (germline): MNHEY, SMNVEV (reference sequence). The CDR3 runs to 15 residues. The CDR3 spells CASSLRGGIQETQYF. Written as DNA, the CDR3 is TGTGCCAGCAGCCTGCGGGGGGGTATACAAGAGACCCAGTACTTC.

The V and J genes are TRBV28 and TRBJ2-7, with TRBD1 identical over 9 bases. Germline loops: CDR1 MDHEN, CDR2 SYDVKM. The ends lost 5 bases at V and 6 bases at J; junction bases unmatched: 8. This CDR3 contains 14 residues. This chain's CDR3 is CASSTGGAPREQYF. CDR3 coding DNA: TGTGCCAGCAGTACAGGGGGCGCGCCCCGCGAGCAGTACTTC.

The chain is built from TRBV29-1 and TRBJ2-1; D gene uncertain. The CDR3 extends over 15 amino acids. CDR1 and CDR2 from the germline V gene are SQVTM and ANQGSEA. V dropped 3 bases and J dropped 0 bases, with 12 bases sitting between them. For the CDR3, the DNA is TGCAGCGTTGACCTCCCTATTAGCTCCTACAATGAGCAGTTCTTC. This encodes CSVDLPISSYNEQFF.

The CDR3 nucleotides are TGCAGTGCTAGCCAGGGGAACGAGCAGTACTTC. Protein product: CSASQGNEQYF. This chain joins TRBV20-1 and TRBJ2-7, with D possibly TRBD1 on 6 matching bases. Deletions cut 3 bases from V and 5 bases from J, with 8 bases between. Germline CDR1 is DFQATT and CDR2 is SNEGSKA (reference sequence). The CDR3 runs to 11 residues.

The rearrangement links TRBV6-6 to TRBJ1-3; 7 positions match TRBD1. Germline V gene data show CDR1 as MNHNY and CDR2 as SVGAGI (reference sequence). This CDR3 is 16 amino acids long. Losses at the gene ends were 5 bases for V and 1 base for J; bases not matched to a gene: 8. In nucleotides, the CDR3 is TGTGCCAGCAGTAGTCCGGGACAGACTTCTGGAAACACCATATATTTT. Its protein product is CASSSPGQTSGNTIYF.

This chain links TRBV6-6 with TRBJ1-1; 7 bases match TRBD1. The CDR3 runs 18 residues. Per germline, CDR1 MNHNY and CDR2 SVGAGI (reference sequence). After removal of 5 bases from V and 0 bases from J, the junction contained 15 bases not matched to a gene. CDR3 in amino acids: CASSHRIGTVRLNTEAFF. In DNA, the CDR3 is TGTGCCAGCAGTCACCGAATTGGGACAGTAAGATTGAACACTGAAGCTTTCTTT.

This clone was observed once. V and J are TRBV28 and TRBJ1-6, with TRBD1 identical over 9 bases. The CDR3 loop spans 16 amino acids. V lost 6 bases and J lost 6; bases outside the gene matches: 9. The germline V gene has CDR1 MDHEN and CDR2 SYDVKM. The CDR3 region has the DNA TGTGCCAGCAGCTCCGCCGGGACAGGGTCTAATTCACCCCTCCACTTT. Its translation is CASSSAGTGSNSPLHF.

The chain uses TRBV19 and TRBJ1-1, with 7 bases identical to TRBD1. Germline CDR1 LNHDA, CDR2 SQIVND (reference sequence). The CDR3 extends over 13 amino acids. J was trimmed by 12 bases and V by 4 bases; bases with no gene match: 11. The CDR3 loop reads CASSSRGRVRSFF. The CDR3 DNA reads as TGTGCCAGTAGTAGTAGGGGGCGCGTGAGGTCTTTCTTT. Variable domain in full (rest from reference TRBV19 and TRBJ1-1): DGGITQSPKYLFRKEGQNVTLSCEQNLNHDAMYWYRQDPGQGLRLIYYSQIVNDFQKGDIAEGYSVSREKKESFPLTVTSAQKNPTAFYLCASSSRGRVRSFFGQGTRLTVV.

This chain links TRBV6-2 or TRBV6-3 with TRBJ1-2; D is undetermined. CDR1 and CDR2 (germline): MNHEY, SVGEGT. Trimming left V 2 bases short and J 4 bases short, with 11 bases between. This CDR3 is built from 14 residues. The CDR3 sequence is CASSYREVSYGYTF. In DNA form, the CDR3 reads TGTGCCAGCAGTTACAGAGAAGTAAGCTATGGCTACACCTTC.

This clone turned up a few times. The J gene is TRBJ1-6, the V gene TRBV7-3; weak D call: TRBD1 (5 bases). The CDR3 length is 14 residues. Deletions cut 1 base from V and 10 bases from J, with 11 bases between. Germline CDR1 and CDR2: SGHTA and FQGTGA. DNA of the CDR3: TGTGCCAGCAGCTTAATCGGGGGGTGGTCACCCCTCCACTTT. It encodes CASSLIGGWSPLHF.

The chain recombines TRBV6-1 with TRBJ1-6; D might be TRBD1 (6 bases). The ends were cut back, 1 base at V and 8 bases at J, with 18 bases in the middle. This CDR3 has 17 amino acids. In germline, CDR1 is MNHNS, CDR2 SASEGT. In DNA, the CDR3 is TGTGCCAGCAGTGAAGAGGTTTTGGGCAGGGGTTATTCACCCCTCCACTTT. Translating it yields CASSEEVLGRGYSPLHF.

The chain employs TRBV4-1 and TRBJ2-3, with unresolved D. CDR3 length equals 16 residues. V dropped 0 bases and J dropped 1 base, with 11 bases sitting between them. Germline V CDR1 and CDR2: MGHRA, YSYEKL. The CDR3 spells CASSQDASRGTDTQYF. DNA of the CDR3: TGCGCCAGCAGCCAAGATGCTTCTCGAGGCACAGATACGCAGTATTTT.

The CDR3 sequence is CASTTGEGGELFF. The CDR3 bases are TGTGCCAGCACGACAGGGGAAGGCGGGGAGCTGTTTTTT. This chain links TRBV12-3 or TRBV12-4 with TRBJ2-2; 8 nucleotides line up with TRBD1. The CDR3 length is 13 residues. Losses at the gene ends were 7 bases for V and 7 bases for J; bases not matched to a gene: 5.

This chain links TRBV6-5 with TRBJ1-5, with TRBD1 identical over 9 bases. CDR3 length: 13 residues. V lost 5 bases to trimming and J lost 6 bases; unmatched junction nucleotides: 2. Germline V gives CDR1 MNHEY, CDR2 SVGAGI. The CDR3 sequence: CASSRDRAQPQHF. CDR3 nucleotide sequence: TGTGCCAGCAGTCGGGACAGGGCTCAGCCCCAGCATTTT.

The V and J genes are TRBV27 and TRBJ1-5; D is unclear. Trimming pared 3 bases from V and 0 bases from J, leaving 15 bases between. The CDR3 loop spans 17 amino acids. Germline V gives CDR1 MNHEY, CDR2 SMNVEV (reference sequence). For the CDR3, the DNA is TGTGCCAGCAGTTTGATTGCCCCAACTATTAGCAATCAGCCCCAGCATTTT. It codes for CASSLIAPTISNQPQHF.

The CDR3: CSVDPGQGPQGTQYF. The CDR3 DNA reads TGCAGCGTAGACCCGGGACAGGGGCCTCAGGGTACGCAGTATTTT. The rearrangement joins TRBV29-1 to TRBJ2-3; TRBD1 matches 10 bases. The CDR3 has 15 amino acids. CDR1 SQVTM and CDR2 ANQGSEA come from the germline V gene. The junction had 14 bases not matched to a gene; V was cut back by 6 bases and J by 8 bases.

The CDR3 reads CASSQSGQYAEAFF. In DNA form, the CDR3 reads TGCGCCAGCAGCCAATCGGGACAGTACGCTGAAGCTTTCTTT. The chain couples TRBV4-3 to TRBJ1-1; the match to TRBD1 covers 7 bases. The germline gives CDR1 LGHNA, CDR2 YSLEER. The CDR3 is 14 amino acids. V was clipped by 2 bases and J by 6 bases; unmatched bases: 6.